One and the same sample provided the 28 T cell receptor beta chains below, sequenced in a study of regulatory T cells in long-lasting Graves disease. Time point meaning: newly diagnosed GD, antithyroid drugs for less than 3 months. Researchers made the TCR library from RNA that was extracted from PBMCs. For TCR beta, libraries came from iRepertoire HTBI primers and Arm-PCR of CDR3 regions. TCRdb reanalysed the multiplex PCR reads using MiXCR and keeps one entry per CDR3 protein. The sample consists of around 250,000 distinct CDR3 sequences, around 20% of them appearing once. The source was peripheral blood mononuclear cells (PBMCs), collected at new diagnosis, from a patient treated with antithyroid drugs. The receptors shown here come from a female donor with Graves disease.

As for this clonotype: It may be a read error: a sequence one base away is much more abundant. It is unclear where the CDR3 begins or ends on the DNA, so no DNA is shown, and the CDR3 is as TCRdb lists it. The V gene is TRBV28, the J gene TRBJ2-7. Germline lookup yields CDR1 MDHEN and CDR2 SYDVKM. The CDR3 is 13 residues long, counting both termini. CDR3 loop: CVSSTSGFYEQYF.

V and J are TRBV5-6 and TRBJ1-5; possible D gene TRBD1, 6 bases. The V end lost 1 base, the J end lost 1 base, and 12 bases lay between the germline ends. Germline V gene data show CDR1 as SGHDT and CDR2 as YYEEEE. The CDR3 has 16 residues. The CDR3 DNA reads as TGTGCCAGCAGCTTGTATAGGACAGAGAGCAATCAGCCCCAGCATTTT. This gives the protein CASSLYRTESNQPQHF.

The chain uses TRBV5-1 and TRBJ2-1; D may be TRBD1 (5 bases). The V gene lost 0 bases and the J gene lost 3 bases, with 7 bases spanning the gap. The CDR3 totals 14 residues. Looked up from germline, CDR1 is SGHRS and CDR2 is YFSETQ. The CDR3 is CASSLVGDYNEQFF. The CDR3 DNA reads TGCGCCAGCAGCTTGGTAGGGGACTACAATGAGCAGTTCTTC. The full variable domain, rest sourced from reference TRBV5-1 and TRBJ2-1, is KAGVTQTPRYLIKTRGQQVTLSCSPISGHRSVSWYQQTPGQGLQFLFEYFSETQRNKGNFPGRFSGRQFSNSRSEMNVSTLELGDSALYLCASSLVGDYNEQFFGPGTRLTVL.

This clonotype has at least ten counts. V usage is TRBV3-1 and J usage is TRBJ2-1, with a weak D call TRBD2 (6 bases). The CDR3 has 12 residues. The germline V gene has CDR1 LGHDT and CDR2 YNNKEL (reference sequence). The V gene lost 0 bases and the J gene lost 10 bases, with 7 bases spanning the gap. The CDR3 loop is CASSQESGEQFF. For the CDR3, the DNA is TGTGCCAGCAGCCAAGAGAGCGGGGAGCAGTTCTTC.

In its sample, this clonotype was seen many times. This chain joins TRBV6-2 or TRBV6-3 and TRBJ2-2; D remains ambiguous. CDR1 is MNHEY, CDR2 SVGEGT, per germline. CDR3 size: 14 residues. V was cut by 8 bases and J by 5 bases, with 15 bases left in between. The CDR3: CASRWERETGELFF. The DNA of the CDR3 is TGTGCCAGCCGATGGGAAAGGGAAACCGGGGAGCTGTTTTTT.

This clonotype was recorded at least ten times. The chain joins TRBV7-9 to TRBJ2-1; TRBD2 matches at 16 bases. The CDR3 extends over 16 amino acids. Germline V gene lookup returns CDR1 SEHNR and CDR2 FQNEAQ (reference sequence). Trimming removed 2 bases from V and 9 bases from J; junction bases left unmatched: 4. The CDR3 protein is CASSLLGLAGGIEQFF. CDR3 sequence (DNA): TGTGCCAGCAGCTTACTGGGACTAGCGGGAGGGATTGAGCAGTTCTTC.

In regard to this clonotype: With only one base between it and a far larger clone, this is likely a read error. This chain uses TRBV5-6 with TRBJ2-7, with unresolved D. Per the germline V gene, CDR1 is SGHDT and CDR2 is YYEEEE. The CDR3 has 15 residues. Trimming removed 4 bases at V and 3 bases at J, with 17 bases between. CDR3 sequence: CASSQGHQAGYEQYF. CDR3 sequence (DNA): TGTGCCAGCAGCCAAGGTCATCAGGCCGGCTACGAGCAGTACTTC.

J is TRBJ2-2 and V is TRBV19, with no clear D. Per germline, CDR1 LNHDA and CDR2 SQIVND (reference sequence). Trimming pared 5 bases from V and 5 bases from J, leaving 15 bases between. This CDR3 comprises 15 residues. The CDR3 DNA reads as TGTGCCAGTAGTTATATTCAGGCGCAAACCGGGGAGCTGTTTTTT. It encodes CASSYIQAQTGELFF.

This clonotype occurred many times. The chain recombines TRBV7-2 with TRBJ2-7, with TRBD2 as a possible D gene (7 bases). The CDR3 is 15 residues long. Germline V gene lookup returns CDR1 SGHTA and CDR2 FQGNSA. V was trimmed by 5 bases and J by 2 bases, leaving 16 bases between them. CDR3 loop: CASSVRGGTTYEQYF. Here the CDR3 DNA reads TGTGCCAGCAGCGTAAGGGGGGGGACTACCTACGAGCAGTACTTC.

With regard to this clonotype: A far larger clone is only one base removed, so a read error is likely. The genes are TRBV2 and TRBJ2-7; the match to TRBD1 covers 11 bases. The germline CDR1 and CDR2 sequences are SNHLY and FYNNEI. The CDR3 sequence is 13 residues long. The trim removed 6 bases at V and 7 bases at J, leaving 5 bases unmatched. This chain's CDR3 is CASSRDRGDEQYF. The CDR3, as DNA: TGTGCCAGCAGCCGGGACAGGGGGGATGAGCAGTACTTC.

V gene TRBV2 combines with J gene TRBJ1-5; 8 positions agree with TRBD1. This CDR3 contains 17 residues. After removal of 8 bases from V and 3 bases from J, the junction contained 15 bases not matched to a gene. From germline, CDR1 is SNHLY and CDR2 FYNNEI. The CDR3 sequence is CASASRQGQGLNQPQHF. The CDR3 nucleotides read TGTGCCAGCGCCTCCCGACAGGGGCAGGGCCTCAATCAGCCCCAGCATTTT.

This clonotype has a count of ten or more. The chain has TRBV18 and TRBJ1-2, with 7 bases lining up with TRBD1. Germline-derived CDR1 and CDR2 are KGHSH and LQKENI. The CDR3 length is 14 residues. V gave up 5 bases and J gave up 4 bases; unmatched junction bases: 7. CDR3 amino acids: CASSFPTGTYGYTF. The CDR3 region has the DNA TGTGCCAGCTCATTTCCGACAGGGACCTATGGCTACACCTTC.

V usage is TRBV7-3 and J usage is TRBJ2-1; 9 bases fit TRBD1. The V gene end was trimmed by 5 bases and the J gene end by 3 bases; junction bases not matched to a gene: 5. Germline V gene sequence: CDR1 SGHTA, CDR2 FQGTGA. This CDR3 has 15 residues. CDR3 sequence reads: CASSPGTGNYNEQFF. The CDR3 DNA reads TGTGCCAGCAGCCCCGGGACAGGGAACTACAATGAGCAGTTCTTC.

This clonotype was recorded many times. The rearrangement uses TRBV10-3 and TRBJ2-1; TRBD2 matches at 10 bases. This CDR3 spans 15 amino acids. Germline loops: CDR1 ENHRY, CDR2 SYGVKD. Germline trimming cut 4 bases from V and 8 bases from J; bases unmatched to any gene: 8. The CDR3 loop reads CAISALSGRDYEQFF. The DNA for the CDR3 is TGTGCCATCAGTGCTCTGAGCGGGAGGGACTATGAGCAGTTCTTC.

This clonotype was observed a single time. This rearrangement joins TRBV7-2 to TRBJ2-2; TRBD2 matches at 13 bases. The CDR3 runs 18 residues. Germline trimming cut 1 base from V and 4 bases from J; bases unmatched to any gene: 6. CDR1 SGHTA and CDR2 FQGNSA come from the germline V gene. The CDR3 sequence: CASSLGLGLAGVTGELFF. The CDR3 nucleotides are TGTGCCAGCAGCTTAGGGCTTGGACTAGCGGGAGTCACCGGGGAGCTGTTTTTT.

This clonotype was recorded at least ten times. V and J are TRBV7-2 and TRBJ1-5, with a weak D call TRBD1 (6 bases). V lost 4 bases, J lost 5 bases, and 12 bases lay in between. Germline assignment: CDR1 SGHTA and CDR2 FQGNSA. This CDR3 is built from 14 residues. The CDR3 region is CASSSYRVDQPQHF. CDR3 nucleotide sequence: TGTGCCAGCAGCTCCTACAGGGTAGATCAGCCCCAGCATTTT. Together with reference TRBV7-2 and TRBJ1-5, the CDR3 gives the full variable domain: GAGVSQSPSNKVTEKGKDVELRCDPISGHTALYWYRQSLGQGLEFLIYFQGNSAPDKSGLPSDRFSAERTGGSVSTLTIQRTQQEDSAVYLCASSSYRVDQPQHFGDGTRLSIL.

This clonotype was picked up a small number of times. V and J are TRBV2 and TRBJ2-3; D unresolved. CDR3 length: 12 amino acids. V shed 6 bases and J shed 7 bases, with 11 bases lying between them. Germline CDR1 SNHLY, CDR2 FYNNEI. DNA of the CDR3: TGTGCCAGCAGAGTCGTAGTTAATACGCAGTATTTT. The encoded protein is CASRVVVNTQYF.

This clonotype has ten or more counts. The CDR3 reads CASSTGTGKIETQYF. DNA for the CDR3: TGTGCCAGCAGCACCGGGACAGGCAAAATAGAGACCCAGTACTTC. The chain links TRBV7-7 to TRBJ2-5, with 8 nucleotides matching TRBD1. Looked up from germline, CDR1 is SSHAT and CDR2 is FNYEAQ (reference sequence). V trimming: 5 bases; J trimming: 4 bases; junction bases outside the gene matches: 9. The CDR3 runs to 15 residues.

This clonotype has a count of ten or more. A junction boundary mismatches the germline segment, possibly from a read error. The V gene is TRBV5-1, the J gene TRBJ2-3, with D hard to call. The CDR3 totals 12 residues. The germline CDR1 and CDR2 sequences are SGHRS and YFSETQ. CDR3: CASSPQTDTQYF. In nucleotides, the CDR3 is TGTGCCAGCAGTCCCCAAACAGATACGCAGTATTTT.

Remarks on this clonotype: One base away lies a much larger clone, so this may be a sequencing read error. V usage is TRBV19 and J usage is TRBJ1-5, with TRBD1 matching over 8 bases. Per the germline V gene, CDR1 is LNHDA and CDR2 is SQIVND (reference sequence). The junction had 2 bases not matched to a gene; V was cut back by 8 bases and J by 5 bases. The CDR3 has 12 amino acids. Written as DNA, the CDR3 is TGTGCCAGTCGGACAGGGCATCAGCCCCAGCATTTT. Its protein product is CASRTGHQPQHF.

There are many counts of this clonotype. CDR3: CASSAPGHGTDTQYF. As DNA, the CDR3 is TGTGCCAGCAGCGCTCCGGGACACGGCACAGATACGCAGTATTTT. The rearrangement joins TRBV9 to TRBJ2-3; TRBD1 might be the D (6 bases). This CDR3 region has 15 residues. The germline V gene encodes CDR1 SGDLS and CDR2 YYNGEE. V was cut by 3 bases and J by 1 base, with 12 bases left in between.

This clonotype was detected a few times. V is TRBV20-1 and J is TRBJ2-7; TRBD2 is a possible D gene (5 bases). V was shortened by 3 bases and J by 5 bases, with 23 bases between the two germline ends. Germline-derived CDR1 and CDR2 are DFQATT and SNEGSKA (reference sequence). CDR3 length: 16 residues. The CDR3 region has the DNA TGCAGTGCTAGGAGTAGTCGGGGATTAGAAGGCAACGAGCAGTACTTC. As protein: CSARSSRGLEGNEQYF.

In this sample, this clonotype turned up many times. The V and J genes are TRBV11-2 and TRBJ2-5; D is perhaps TRBD2 (6 bases). CDR1 and CDR2 (germline): SGHAT, FQNNGV. The germline V and J ends were trimmed by 1 base and 3 bases, with 6 bases remaining between them. The CDR3 consists of 13 residues. CDR3 coding DNA: TGTGCCAGCAGCTTAGGGGGGGAAGAGACCCAGTACTTC. It is translated as CASSLGGEETQYF.

This clonotype has at least ten counts. V gene TRBV12-3 or TRBV12-4 combines with J gene TRBJ1-1, with TRBD1 as a possible D gene (5 bases). CDR3 size: 15 residues. Trimming pared 7 bases from V and 0 bases from J, leaving 15 bases between. The CDR3 loop is CASKPAQGLNTEAFF. The DNA for the CDR3 is TGTGCCAGCAAGCCAGCCCAGGGCCTGAACACTGAAGCTTTCTTT.

This clonotype occurred many times. The chain joins TRBV7-2 to TRBJ1-5, with 10 bases that match TRBD1. CDR3 size: 16 residues. V shed 0 bases and J 8 bases; nucleotides not matched to a gene: 7. Per the germline V gene, CDR1 is SGHTA and CDR2 is FQGNSA. CDR3 protein: CASSLAMTGGLKPQHF. The CDR3 DNA sequence: TGTGCCAGCAGCTTAGCGATGACAGGGGGCTTAAAGCCCCAGCATTTT.

In this sample, this clonotype turned up many times. This chain connects TRBV5-1 to TRBJ2-1, with TRBD2 matching over 8 bases. The CDR3 consists of 14 residues. CDR1 is SGHRS and CDR2 is YFSETQ in the germline V gene. The ends lost 3 bases at V and 5 bases at J; junction bases unmatched: 4. CDR3 DNA: TGCGCCAGCAGCTCGGGAGGGGTTAACAATGAGCAGTTCTTC. Translation gives CASSSGGVNNEQFF.

This clonotype came up many times. V usage is TRBV11-2 and J usage is TRBJ2-5; 8 bases agree with TRBD1. Germline V gene data show CDR1 as SGHAT and CDR2 as FQNNGV. The CDR3 has 15 residues. J was trimmed by 3 bases and V by 4 bases; bases with no gene match: 7. The CDR3 DNA is TGTGCCAGCAGCTCAGACAGGGGCGCAGAAGAGACCCAGTACTTC. Translation gives CASSSDRGAEETQYF.

The rearrangement joins TRBV28 to TRBJ2-2; 7 nucleotides agree with TRBD1. Germline V gene data show CDR1 as MDHEN and CDR2 as SYDVKM. J lost 6 bases, V lost 3 bases, and 7 bases had no gene match. The CDR3 runs 15 residues. CDR3 loop: CASSFQGVSAGELFF. The CDR3 DNA is TGTGCCAGCAGTTTTCAGGGGGTGAGCGCCGGGGAGCTGTTTTTT.